Listed below are T cell receptor beta chains from one sample, sequenced in a study of blood T cell repertoires in COVID-19. Data came from immunoSEQ multiplex PCR; TCRdb stores just in-frame clones and leaves some out. The sample yields about 130,000 clones, more than 80% seen once. Sequenced input: peripheral blood. These receptors were collected from a human donor in a cohort sampled during active COVID-19. Each CDR3 is given with its conserved first and last residue. A row's size may be missing; if present it is once, few, many or a size class.

v_gene: TRBV3-1/TRBV3-2; len: 16; abundance: -; j_gene: TRBJ2-5; CDR3aa: CASSQDGAEPQETQYF
v_gene: TRBV7-3; len: 14; abundance: -; j_gene: TRBJ2-2; CDR3aa: CASSPSPGTGELFF
v_gene: TRBV6-5; len: 15; abundance: -; j_gene: TRBJ1-2; CDR3aa: CASRHQPGQGDGYTF
v_gene: TRBV19; len: 11; abundance: -; j_gene: TRBJ1-1; CDR3aa: CASSIGQGSFF
v_gene: TRBV4-3; len: 15; abundance: -; j_gene: TRBJ1-1; CDR3aa: CASSQQIRANTEAFF
v_gene: TRBV12-5; len: 15; abundance: -; j_gene: TRBJ1-6; CDR3aa: CASGLGQGAKSPLHF
v_gene: TRBV6-5; len: 15; abundance: -; j_gene: TRBJ2-7; CDR3aa: CASSYSWDTSYEQYF
v_gene: TRBV30; len: 13; abundance: -; j_gene: TRBJ2-5; CDR3aa: CAWGVDYQETQYF
v_gene: TRBV19; len: 13; abundance: once; j_gene: TRBJ2-1; CDR3aa: CASSPFGGNEQFF
v_gene: TRBV27; len: 16; abundance: -; j_gene: TRBJ1-6; CDR3aa: CASTLSGLRILSPLHF
v_gene: TRBV4-1; len: 18; abundance: -; j_gene: TRBJ2-2; CDR3aa: CASSQDTRGAANTGELFF
v_gene: TRBV3-1/TRBV3-2; len: 14; abundance: -; j_gene: TRBJ2-5; CDR3aa: CASTWGGSQETQYF
v_gene: TRBV7-2; len: 16; abundance: -; j_gene: TRBJ1-5; CDR3aa: CASSLTTGARDQPQHF
v_gene: TRBV7-2; len: 14; abundance: -; j_gene: TRBJ2-3; CDR3aa: CASSLALRGDTQYF
v_gene: TRBV5-1; len: 14; abundance: -; j_gene: TRBJ2-2; CDR3aa: CASRRALGTGELFF
v_gene: TRBV5-5; len: 20; abundance: -; j_gene: TRBJ2-2; CDR3aa: CASSPRPRLAGDTNTGELFF
v_gene: TRBV6-2/TRBV6-3; len: 19; abundance: -; j_gene: TRBJ2-5; CDR3aa: CASSYPRSSGGVNEETQYF
v_gene: TRBV6-4; len: 18; abundance: -; j_gene: TRBJ2-3; CDR3aa: CASSDSSFDSEKPHTQYF
v_gene: TRBV5-1; len: 14; abundance: -; j_gene: TRBJ1-1; CDR3aa: CASSLARGMDEAFF
v_gene: TRBV7-2; len: 15; abundance: -; j_gene: TRBJ2-1; CDR3aa: CASSLAVGAYNEQFF
v_gene: TRBV6-2/TRBV6-3; len: 14; abundance: -; j_gene: TRBJ1-2; CDR3aa: CASSFTYSTGGYTF
v_gene: TRBV14; len: 15; abundance: -; j_gene: TRBJ2-3; CDR3aa: CASSPHPRGTDTQYF
v_gene: TRBV4-3; len: 14; abundance: -; j_gene: TRBJ1-2; CDR3aa: CASSYLEGDYGYTF
v_gene: TRBV28; len: 14; abundance: -; j_gene: TRBJ1-5; CDR3aa: CASSLTTLGGPQHF
v_gene: TRBV19; len: 16; abundance: -; j_gene: TRBJ1-2; CDR3aa: CASSIAPTGAPGGYTF
v_gene: TRBV30; len: 14; abundance: -; j_gene: TRBJ2-3; CDR3aa: CAWDTGGWTDTQYF
v_gene: TRBV7-9; len: 17; abundance: -; j_gene: TRBJ2-3; CDR3aa: CASSPALGLVSTDTQYF
v_gene: TRBV6-2/TRBV6-3; len: 14; abundance: -; j_gene: TRBJ2-1; CDR3aa: CASSYLGTSGEQFF
v_gene: TRBV28; len: 16; abundance: -; j_gene: TRBJ2-4; CDR3aa: CASSLPQGNFGNIQYF
v_gene: TRBV6-2/TRBV6-3; len: 14; abundance: -; j_gene: TRBJ2-1; CDR3aa: CASSPTGTRNEQFF
v_gene: TRBV7-9; len: 18; abundance: -; j_gene: TRBJ2-2; CDR3aa: CASSLEGSSGRNTGELFF
v_gene: TRBV19; len: 13; abundance: -; j_gene: TRBJ1-2; CDR3aa: CASRPRTGLSTFF
v_gene: TRBV29-1; len: 13; abundance: -; j_gene: TRBJ1-1; CDR3aa: CSGKGGTNTEAFF
v_gene: TRBV7-8; len: 15; abundance: -; j_gene: TRBJ2-3; CDR3aa: CASSRWGITGNTQYF
v_gene: TRBV6-5; len: 14; abundance: -; j_gene: TRBJ2-1; CDR3aa: CASSYGSSYNEQFF
v_gene: TRBV15; len: 16; abundance: -; j_gene: TRBJ1-6; CDR3aa: CATSLKVPGFGVTLHF
v_gene: TRBV14; len: 19; abundance: -; j_gene: TRBJ1-6; CDR3aa: CASSRLRTGQSSYNSPLHF
v_gene: TRBV4-1; len: 17; abundance: -; j_gene: TRBJ1-1; CDR3aa: CASSLKRPPEPGTEAFF
v_gene: TRBV5-1; len: 14; abundance: -; j_gene: TRBJ2-1; CDR3aa: CASSGTISYNEQFF
v_gene: TRBV15; len: 15; abundance: -; j_gene: TRBJ1-4; CDR3aa: CATSIFRTGNEKLFF
v_gene: TRBV6-5; len: 16; abundance: -; j_gene: TRBJ1-6; CDR3aa: CASSSTGSSYNSPLHF
v_gene: TRBV5-5; len: 15; abundance: -; j_gene: TRBJ1-5; CDR3aa: CASSFGTGVGQPQHF
v_gene: TRBV2; len: 14; abundance: -; j_gene: TRBJ2-1; CDR3aa: CASGGQGSYNEQFF
v_gene: TRBV24-1; len: 16; abundance: -; j_gene: TRBJ2-1; CDR3aa: CATSDSRGGAHNEQFF
v_gene: TRBV4-3; len: 14; abundance: once; j_gene: TRBJ1-2; CDR3aa: CASSQVISGLGYTF
v_gene: TRBV30; len: 14; abundance: once; j_gene: TRBJ1-5; CDR3aa: CAWSGGNSNQPQHF
v_gene: TRBV6-5; len: 14; abundance: -; j_gene: TRBJ2-5; CDR3aa: CASSYLAGQETQYF